The 7 T cell receptor beta chains below come from one sample, sequenced in a study of prognosis after radiotherapy for stage I lung cancer. Amplicons of TCR beta CDR3 were generated from genomic DNA by two-round multiplex PCR. Round-one PCR had primers specific to each TRBV and TRBJ gene. Via MiXCR, TCRdb re-called the multiplex PCR reads, giving one row per CDR3 protein. The data contain tens of thousands of distinct CDR3 sequences, approximately 25% of them seen just once; the ten biggest clones take up about 7.5%. Here the sequenced sample was PBMCs, taken before or after stereotactic body radiation therapy (not recorded which). The receptors come from a donor over 45 with non-small cell lung cancer.

This clonotype was recorded many times. The V call is TRBV9, the J call TRBJ2-1, with D hard to call. The germline CDR1 and CDR2 sequences are SGDLS and YYNGEE. The germline V and J ends were trimmed by 0 bases and 3 bases, with 16 bases remaining between them. The CDR3 sequence is 17 residues long. CDR3 sequence reads: CASSVDLRRRSYNEQFF. DNA of the CDR3: TGTGCCAGCAGCGTAGATTTGAGGCGGCGTAGCTACAATGAGCAGTTCTTC. Full variable domain (remainder filled in from reference TRBV9 and TRBJ2-1): DSGVTQTPKHLITATGQRVTLRCSPRSGDLSVYWYQQSLDQGLQFLIQYYNGEERAKGNILERFSAQQFPDLHSELNLSSLELGDSALYFCASSVDLRRRSYNEQFFGPGTRLTVL.

This clonotype occurred many times. The V call is TRBV28, the J call TRBJ1-4; TRBD1 might be the D (5 bases). Germline V gene sequence: CDR1 MDHEN, CDR2 SYDVKM. This CDR3 region has 16 residues. Trimming took 3 bases from V and 8 from J, leaving 19 bases between them. DNA for the CDR3: TGTGCCAGCAGTTTGGGTGGGTCGCAGGGACGGGAAAAACTGTTTTTT. Amino acid sequence: CASSLGGSQGREKLFF.

In its sample, this clonotype was seen many times. The V call is TRBV9, the J call TRBJ2-3; D is undetermined. Trimming cost V 4 bases and J 2 bases, with 11 bases left between them. Looked up from germline, CDR1 is SGDLS and CDR2 is YYNGEE. The CDR3 loop spans 14 amino acids. The CDR3 sequence is CASSTRPNTDTQYF. The DNA of the CDR3 is TGTGCCAGCAGCACCCGGCCCAACACAGATACGCAGTATTTT.

This clonotype was seen many times. The rearrangement uses TRBV29-1 and TRBJ1-2; weak D call: TRBD1 (5 bases). V was pared by 0 bases and J by 5 bases, with 19 bases between. This CDR3 contains 16 residues. Germline CDR1 reads SQVTM; CDR2 reads ANQGSEA. The CDR3 is CSVEDLQPGGWYGYTF. CDR3 sequence (DNA): TGCAGCGTTGAAGATCTGCAGCCCGGGGGGTGGTATGGCTACACCTTC.

This clonotype was found many times. The chain combines TRBV5-1 with TRBJ2-7, with D perhaps TRBD1 (5 bases). Between the trimmed V and J ends, which lost 1 base and 6 bases, there was a span of 14 bases. This CDR3 comprises 14 residues. CDR1 and CDR2 from the germline V gene are SGHRS and YFSETQ. CDR3 region: CASSLRADQGEQYF. CDR3 bases: TGCGCCAGCAGCTTGAGGGCGGACCAGGGCGAGCAGTACTTC.

This clonotype was seen ten or more times. This chain links TRBV3-1 with TRBJ1-2, with D uncertain. This CDR3 comprises 15 residues. The germline CDR1 and CDR2 sequences are LGHDT and YNNKEL (reference sequence). Trimming pared 0 bases from V and 4 bases from J, leaving 12 bases between. CDR3 sequence: CASSQEGGYFYGYTF. The CDR3 nucleotides are TGTGCCAGCAGCCAAGAAGGAGGCTACTTCTATGGCTACACCTTC.

This clonotype has at least ten counts. The genes are TRBV20-1 and TRBJ2-7; 10 positions match TRBD1. This CDR3 has 15 residues. J lost 2 bases, V lost 7 bases, and 11 bases had no gene match. CDR1 is DFQATT, CDR2 SNEGSKA, per germline (reference sequence). The CDR3, as DNA: TGCAGTGTCACACTCCGGGACAGGGGTCCCTACGAGCAGTACTTC. The encoded protein is CSVTLRDRGPYEQYF.